A selection of T cell receptor beta chains follows, all from one sample in a study of Ad26.COV2.S vaccination and SARS-CoV-2 variants. The table came from immunoSEQ multiplex PCR; TCRdb's copy has only in-frame clones and leaves some out. The sample records just over 350,000 clones, about 90% being singletons. The material sequenced was peripheral blood, taken after recovery from COVID-19. These receptors came from a human donor who had recovered from COVID-19. CDR3s include the opening cysteine and the closing phenylalanine or tryptophan. The D gene is left open where the match is weak. Clone size, where shown, is once, few, many, or a class for clones that have expanded.

V	D	J	size	DNA	CDR3
TRBV5-1	.	TRBJ2-5	.	TGCGCCAGCAGTCTCGGGGAACGGGGGGAGACCCAGTACTTC	CASSLGERGETQYF
TRBV7-3	TRBD1	TRBJ2-1	.	TGTGCCAGCAGCGCGGTGGACAGGGGAGGACATGAGCAGTTCTTC	CASSAVDRGGHEQFF
TRBV11-2	TRBD2	TRBJ2-7	.	TGTGCCAGCAGCCCTAGAGCGGGGGGCCCATCCTACGAGCAGTACTTC	CASSPRAGGPSYEQYF
TRBV4-1	TRBD1	TRBJ2-1	.	TGCGCCAGCAGCCACCGACAGGGGGATAATGAGCAGTTCTTC	CASSHRQGDNEQFF
TRBV5-6	.	TRBJ2-7	once	TGTGCCAGCAGCTTGGGGACGAGGGGCCCCTACGAGCAGTACTTC	CASSLGTRGPYEQYF
TRBV2	.	TRBJ2-2	.	TGTGCCAGCAGTGGGCCTCCAATTAACGGGGAGCTGTTTTTT	CASSGPPINGELFF
TRBV19	.	TRBJ1-2	.	TGTGCCAGTAGTATCGGGGCTAGCTATGGCTACACCTTC	CASSIGASYGYTF
TRBV10-3	TRBD1	TRBJ2-3	.	TGTGCCATCAGCGCAGTCGAGGGGGCGCAGACAGATACGCAGTATTTT	CAISAVEGAQTDTQYF
TRBV7-8	TRBD1	TRBJ2-5	once	TGTGCCAGCAGCTTAGGGACAGGAGCTGCGGGGACCCAGTACTTC	CASSLGTGAAGTQYF
TRBV3-1/TRBV3-2	.	TRBJ1-3	.	TGTGCCAGCAGCCAAGTCAGGTCGGATGGAAACACCATATATTTT	CASSQVRSDGNTIYF
TRBV7-6	.	TRBJ1-2	.	TGTGCCAGCAGCTTAGAAGTTACCCCTAACTATGGCTACACCTTC	CASSLEVTPNYGYTF
TRBV10-2	.	TRBJ2-2	.	TGCGCCAGCAGTGAGCCCCCAGTTCTTCACGGCCAGGGAAGACCAGGGGAGCTGTTTTTT	CASSEPPVLHGQGRPGELFF
TRBV5-1	.	TRBJ2-1	.	TGCGCCAGCAGCTTGGTAGGGAGTGATGAGCAGTTCTTC	CASSLVGSDEQFF
TRBV24-1	.	TRBJ1-1	.	TGTGCCACCAGTGGCCTGGGGGCCTCAGGGATTTACACTGAAGCTTTCTTT	CATSGLGASGIYTEAFF
TRBV11-2	.	TRBJ1-1	.	TGTGCCAGCAGCCGAGTGAACACTGAAGCTTTCTTT	CASSRVNTEAFF
TRBV4-1	.	TRBJ1-3	.	TGCGCCAGCAGCCAAGTGCTGAACAGGAGAGCCTCTGGAAACACCATATATTTT	CASSQVLNRRASGNTIYF
TRBV6-6	TRBD1	TRBJ1-2	.	TGTGCCAGCAGCAGGACAGGTGACGGCTACACCTTC	CASSRTGDGYTF
TRBV19	.	TRBJ2-5	.	TGTGCCAGTAGTATCGGGAGCTTGCAAGAGACCCAGTACTTC	CASSIGSLQETQYF
TRBV6-1	TRBD1	TRBJ2-7	.	TGTGCCAGCAGTGAACCAGGACAGGGCCCCTACGAGCAGTACTTC	CASSEPGQGPYEQYF
TRBV7-9	TRBD2	TRBJ2-2	once	TGTGCCAGCAGTTCCCTAGCGGGGGGGCCGACCGGGGAGCTGTTTTTT	CASSSLAGGPTGELFF
TRBV6-2/TRBV6-3	.	TRBJ1-3	.	TGTGCCAGCAGTTACCCAACAGGCCTCCGCTCTGGAAACACCATATATTTT	CASSYPTGLRSGNTIYF
TRBV18	.	TRBJ1-2	.	TGTGCCAGCTCCCCGGGCGGTGGGTATGGCTACACCTTC	CASSPGGGYGYTF
TRBV7-6	.	TRBJ1-1	.	TGTGCCAGCAGCCCCGCGCGAGACGCTGAAGCTTTCTTT	CASSPARDAEAFF
TRBV7-2	TRBD1	TRBJ1-5	.	TGTGCCAGCAGCCCCACCGGGACAGGGGTAAGTCAGCCCCAGCATTTT	CASSPTGTGVSQPQHF
TRBV12-3/TRBV12-4	.	TRBJ2-1	.	TGTGCCAGCAGTCCCCGGAGAAGCGAGCAGTTCTTC	CASSPRRSEQFF
TRBV18	TRBD1	TRBJ2-1	.	TGTGCCAGCTCACAAGACAGGGGGTCCTACAATGAGCAGTTCTTC	CASSQDRGSYNEQFF
TRBV7-9	.	TRBJ1-4	.	TGTGCCAGCAGCTTAGAACGGACGGCCCCAACTAATGAAAAACTGTTTTTT	CASSLERTAPTNEKLFF
TRBV27	.	TRBJ1-2	.	TGTGCCAGCAGCCAGACTAATAGTGGCTACACCTTC	CASSQTNSGYTF
TRBV28	TRBD1	TRBJ2-7	.	TGTGCCAGCCGGGGGACAGGGGGGGACTACGAGCAGTACTTC	CASRGTGGDYEQYF
TRBV5-4	.	TRBJ2-5	.	TGTGCCAGCAGCCCGGGGCCACAAGAGACCCAGTACTTC	CASSPGPQETQYF
TRBV18	.	TRBJ1-4	.	TGTGCCAGCTCACCACCGTCGGGGAGGCTGTTTTTT	CASSPPSGRLFF
TRBV18	.	TRBJ1-3	.	TGTGCCAGCTCACCAGTAGGGCGCGCCTCTGGAAACACCATATATTTT	CASSPVGRASGNTIYF
TRBV6-5	.	TRBJ1-2	.	TGTGCCAGCAGGACCGGAGGGGTGGACTATGGCTACACCTTC	CASRTGGVDYGYTF
TRBV11-3	TRBD2	TRBJ2-5	.	TGTGCCAGCAGCTTAGACCAGCGGGGGACCCAGTACTTC	CASSLDQRGTQYF
TRBV10-3	.	TRBJ1-5	.	TGTGCCACCCATCGGGACACAAATCAGCCCCAGCATTTT	CATHRDTNQPQHF
TRBV19	.	TRBJ1-1	.	TGTGCCAGTTGGAGACAGTACACTGAAGCTTTCTTT	CASWRQYTEAFF
TRBV16	TRBD1	TRBJ1-5	.	TGTGCCAGCAGCCTCAGGGGGGTCCAGCCCCAGCATTTT	CASSLRGVQPQHF
TRBV9	TRBD1	TRBJ1-2	once	TGTGCCAGCAGCGTGGGAGGGGGCCCCGATGAGGGCTACACCTTC	CASSVGGGPDEGYTF
TRBV6-4	TRBD2	TRBJ2-3	.	TGTGCCAGCAGTGAAATCCCCGCGGGGGGGCCAGATACGCAGTATTTT	CASSEIPAGGPDTQYF
TRBV19	TRBD1	TRBJ1-3	.	TGTGCCAGTAGTATGCCACAGGGGGCTGAAAACACCATATATTTT	CASSMPQGAENTIYF
TRBV6-5	.	TRBJ2-1	.	TGTGCCAGCAGTTACTCGGACTACCGCAATGAGCAGTTCTTC	CASSYSDYRNEQFF
TRBV7-8	TRBD1	TRBJ2-2	once	TGTGCCAGCAGTCACCGCCGGCAGGGGGCGAACACCGGGGAGCTGTTTTTT	CASSHRRQGANTGELFF
TRBV29-1	TRBD2	TRBJ2-5	once	TGCAGCGTTGGGGAAGCGGGGACCCAAGAGACCCAGTACTTC	CSVGEAGTQETQYF
TRBV19	.	TRBJ1-2	.	TGTGCCAGTAGTATCCAGGGAACTAAAGGCTACACCTTC	CASSIQGTKGYTF
TRBV14	.	TRBJ1-1	.	TGTGCCAGCAGCCAAGACCTGAACACTGAAGCTTTCTTT	CASSQDLNTEAFF
TRBV29-1	.	TRBJ2-7	.	TGCAGCGTTGCGTTACCCTCCTACGAGCAGTACTTC	CSVALPSYEQYF
TRBV14	.	TRBJ2-1	.	TGTGCCAGCAGCCCCCGATTAGGGGGAGATGAGCAGTTCTTC	CASSPRLGGDEQFF
TRBV11-3	TRBD2	TRBJ2-7	.	TGTGCCAGCAGCCTGACTAGCGGGGGGGCAAACGAGCAGTACTTC	CASSLTSGGANEQYF
TRBV5-1	TRBD1	TRBJ1-2	.	TGCGCCAGCAGATGGAACAGGGGGTACTATGGCTACACCTTC	CASRWNRGYYGYTF
TRBV7-6	TRBD2	TRBJ2-1	.	TGTGCCAGCAGCTTAGCGGGGGGGGGTAACTACAATGAGCAGTTCTTC	CASSLAGGGNYNEQFF
TRBV4-2	TRBD2	TRBJ2-1	.	TGTGCCAGCAGCCACCGTCTAGCGGGGGGGGTGACTGAGCAGTTCTTC	CASSHRLAGGVTEQFF
TRBV7-9	TRBD1	TRBJ2-2	once	TGTGCCAGCAGCTCACAGGGGATCACCGGGGAGCTGTTTTTT	CASSSQGITGELFF
TRBV6-5	TRBD1	TRBJ1-6	.	TGTGCCAGCAGTTCCCGCCGGGACAGGGTATACTCACCCCTCCACTTT	CASSSRRDRVYSPLHF
TRBV11-2	.	TRBJ2-3	.	TGTGCCAGCAGCTCCTCGAGAAGGCTGGACACAGATACGCAGTATTTT	CASSSSRRLDTDTQYF
TRBV4-3	TRBD2	TRBJ2-5	.	TGCGCCAGCAGCCAGGGACTAGAAGGGCCCAAAGAGACCCAGTACTTC	CASSQGLEGPKETQYF
TRBV10-1	TRBD1	TRBJ2-1	.	TGCGCCAGCAGTGAGGGGGGACAGACCTACAATGAGCAGTTCTTC	CASSEGGQTYNEQFF
TRBV5-5	.	TRBJ1-1	.	TGTGCCAGCAGCCTTACTCGGTGGGGGGGCGTCCTACTAATGAACACTGAAGCTTTCTTT	CASSLTRWGGVLLMNTEAFF
TRBV9	.	TRBJ2-1	.	TGTGCCAGCAGCGCCTCCATGGAAAATGAGCAGTTCTTC	CASSASMENEQFF
TRBV10-2	.	TRBJ1-1	.	TGCGCCAGCAGTGAGCGGAACACTGAAGCTTTCTTT	CASSERNTEAFF